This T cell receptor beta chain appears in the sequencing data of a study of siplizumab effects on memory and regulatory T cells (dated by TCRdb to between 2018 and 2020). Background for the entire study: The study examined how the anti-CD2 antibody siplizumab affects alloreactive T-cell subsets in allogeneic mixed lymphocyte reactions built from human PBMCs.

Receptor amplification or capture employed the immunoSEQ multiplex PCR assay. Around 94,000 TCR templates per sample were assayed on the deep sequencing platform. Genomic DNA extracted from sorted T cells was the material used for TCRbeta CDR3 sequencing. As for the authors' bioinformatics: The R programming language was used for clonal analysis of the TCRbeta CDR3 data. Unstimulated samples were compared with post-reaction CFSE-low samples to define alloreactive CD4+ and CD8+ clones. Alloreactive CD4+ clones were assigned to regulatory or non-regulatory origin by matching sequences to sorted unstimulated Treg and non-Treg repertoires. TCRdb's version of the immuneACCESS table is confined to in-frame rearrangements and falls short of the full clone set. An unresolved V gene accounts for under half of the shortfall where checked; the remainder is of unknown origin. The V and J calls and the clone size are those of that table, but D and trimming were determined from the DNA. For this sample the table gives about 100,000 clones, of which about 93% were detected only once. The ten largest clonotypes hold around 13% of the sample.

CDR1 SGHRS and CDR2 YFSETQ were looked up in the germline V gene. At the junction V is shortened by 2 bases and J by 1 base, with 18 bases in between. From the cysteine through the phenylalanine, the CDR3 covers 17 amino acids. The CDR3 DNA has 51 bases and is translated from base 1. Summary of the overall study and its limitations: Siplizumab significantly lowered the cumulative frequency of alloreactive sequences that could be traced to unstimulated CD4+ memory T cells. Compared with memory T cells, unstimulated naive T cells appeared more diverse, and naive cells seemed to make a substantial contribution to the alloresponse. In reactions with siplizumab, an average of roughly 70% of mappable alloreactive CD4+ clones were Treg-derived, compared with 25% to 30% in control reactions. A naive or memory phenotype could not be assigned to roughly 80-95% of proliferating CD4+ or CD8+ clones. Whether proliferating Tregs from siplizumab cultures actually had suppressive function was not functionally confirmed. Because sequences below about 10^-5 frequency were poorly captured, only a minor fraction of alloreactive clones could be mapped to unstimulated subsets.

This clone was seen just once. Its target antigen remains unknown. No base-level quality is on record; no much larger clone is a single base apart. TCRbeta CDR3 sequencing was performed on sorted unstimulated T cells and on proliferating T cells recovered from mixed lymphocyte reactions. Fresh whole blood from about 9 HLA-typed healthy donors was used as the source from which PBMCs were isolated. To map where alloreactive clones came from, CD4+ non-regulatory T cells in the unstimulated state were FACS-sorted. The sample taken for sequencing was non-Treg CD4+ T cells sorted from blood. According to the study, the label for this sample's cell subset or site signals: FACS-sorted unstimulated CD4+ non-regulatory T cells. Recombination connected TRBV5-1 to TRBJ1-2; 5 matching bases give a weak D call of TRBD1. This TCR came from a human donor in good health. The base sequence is TGCGCCAGCAGCTTAACACCGGGACGATCGTTTAACTATGGCTACACCTTC. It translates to CASSLTPGRSFNYGYTF.